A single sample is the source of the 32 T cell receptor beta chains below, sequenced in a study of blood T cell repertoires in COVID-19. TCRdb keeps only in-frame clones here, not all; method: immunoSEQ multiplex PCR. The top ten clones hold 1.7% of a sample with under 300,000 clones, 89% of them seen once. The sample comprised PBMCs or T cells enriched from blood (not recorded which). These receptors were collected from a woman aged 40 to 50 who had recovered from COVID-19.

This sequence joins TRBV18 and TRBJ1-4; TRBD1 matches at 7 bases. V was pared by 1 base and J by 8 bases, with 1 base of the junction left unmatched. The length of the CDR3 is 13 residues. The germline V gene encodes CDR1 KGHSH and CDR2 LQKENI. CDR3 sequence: CASSPRGQEKLFF. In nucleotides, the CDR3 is TGTGCCAGCTCACCACGGGGACAGGAAAAACTGTTTTTT.

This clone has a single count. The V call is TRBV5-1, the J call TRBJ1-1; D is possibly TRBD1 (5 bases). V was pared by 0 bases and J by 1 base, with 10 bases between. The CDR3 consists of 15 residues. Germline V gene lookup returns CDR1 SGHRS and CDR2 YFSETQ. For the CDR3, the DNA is TGCGCCAGCAGCTTGGATTCGGGGGGGAACACTGAAGCTTTCTTT. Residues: CASSLDSGGNTEAFF.

The CDR3 is CASSRSPGPGDPNEQFF. The CDR3 DNA reads TGCGCCAGCAGTCGTTCCCCCGGGCCAGGGGACCCCAATGAGCAGTTCTTC. The rearrangement uses TRBV23-1 and TRBJ2-1, with TRBD1 as a possible D gene (6 bases). TRBV23-1 is annotated as an ORF whose role is uncertain. The germline V and J ends were trimmed by 4 bases and 6 bases, with 22 bases remaining between them. This CDR3 has 17 residues.

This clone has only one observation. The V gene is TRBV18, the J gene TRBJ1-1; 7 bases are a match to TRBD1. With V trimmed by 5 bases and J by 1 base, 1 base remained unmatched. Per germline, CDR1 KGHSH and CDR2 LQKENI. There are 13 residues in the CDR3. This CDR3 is CASSRDRNTEAFF. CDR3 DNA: TGTGCCAGCTCAAGGGACAGGAACACTGAAGCTTTCTTT. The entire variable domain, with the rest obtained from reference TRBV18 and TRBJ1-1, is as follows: NAGVMQNPRHLVRRRGQEARLRCSPMKGHSHVYWYRQLPEEGLKFMVYLQKENIIDESGMPKERFSAEFPKEGPSILRIQQVVRGDSAAYFCASSRDRNTEAFFGQGTRLTVV.

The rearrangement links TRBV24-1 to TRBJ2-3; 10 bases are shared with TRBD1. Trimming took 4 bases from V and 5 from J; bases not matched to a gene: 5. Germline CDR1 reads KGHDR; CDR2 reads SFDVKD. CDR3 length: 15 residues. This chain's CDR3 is CATSEPGTGVDTQYF. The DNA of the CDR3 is TGTGCCACCAGTGAACCCGGGACAGGGGTAGATACGCAGTATTTT.

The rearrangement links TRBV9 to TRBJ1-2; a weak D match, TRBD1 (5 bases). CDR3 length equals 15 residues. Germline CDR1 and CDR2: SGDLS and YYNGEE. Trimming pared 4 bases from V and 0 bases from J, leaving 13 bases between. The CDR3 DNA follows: TGTGCCAGCAGCCCCCAGGGAACCGCTAACTATGGCTACACCTTC. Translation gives CASSPQGTANYGYTF.

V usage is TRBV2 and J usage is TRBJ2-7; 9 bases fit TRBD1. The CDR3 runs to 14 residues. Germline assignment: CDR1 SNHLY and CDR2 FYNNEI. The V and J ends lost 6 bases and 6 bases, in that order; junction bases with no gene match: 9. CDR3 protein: CASSGTGSPLEQYF. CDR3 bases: TGTGCCAGCAGCGGGACAGGGAGTCCTCTCGAGCAGTACTTC.

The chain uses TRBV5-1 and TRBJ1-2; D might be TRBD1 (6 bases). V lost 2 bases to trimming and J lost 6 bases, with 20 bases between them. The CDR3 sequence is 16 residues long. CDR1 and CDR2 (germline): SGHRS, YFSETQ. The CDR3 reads CASSLNNPGDGDGYTF. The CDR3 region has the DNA TGCGCCAGCAGCTTAAATAATCCAGGGGACGGAGATGGCTACACCTTC.

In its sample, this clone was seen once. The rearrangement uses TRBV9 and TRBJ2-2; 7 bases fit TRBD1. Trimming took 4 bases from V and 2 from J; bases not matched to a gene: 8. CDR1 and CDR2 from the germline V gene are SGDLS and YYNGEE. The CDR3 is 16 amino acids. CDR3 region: CASSPRRGGNTGELFF. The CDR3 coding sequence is TGTGCCAGCAGCCCGCGCCGAGGGGGCAACACCGGGGAGCTGTTTTTT.

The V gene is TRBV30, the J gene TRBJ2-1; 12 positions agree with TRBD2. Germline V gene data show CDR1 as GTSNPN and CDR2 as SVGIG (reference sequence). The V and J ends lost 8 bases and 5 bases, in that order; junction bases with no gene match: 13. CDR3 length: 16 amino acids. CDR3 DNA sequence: TGTGCCGGCGGGTTTTCAGGACTAGCGGGAAACAATGAGCAGTTCTTC. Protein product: CAGGFSGLAGNNEQFF.

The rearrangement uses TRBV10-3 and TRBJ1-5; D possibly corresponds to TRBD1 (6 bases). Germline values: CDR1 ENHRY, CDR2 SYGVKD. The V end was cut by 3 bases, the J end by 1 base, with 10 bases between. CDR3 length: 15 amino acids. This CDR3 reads CAISEGGPSNQPQHF. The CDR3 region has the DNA TGTGCCATCAGTGAAGGGGGACCGAGCAATCAGCCCCAGCATTTT.

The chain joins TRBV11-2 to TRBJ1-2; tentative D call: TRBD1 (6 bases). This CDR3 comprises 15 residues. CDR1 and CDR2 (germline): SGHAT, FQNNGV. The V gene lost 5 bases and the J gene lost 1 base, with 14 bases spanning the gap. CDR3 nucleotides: TGTGCCAGCAGCAGTACAGGGAGGGATAACTATGGCTACACCTTC. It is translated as CASSSTGRDNYGYTF.

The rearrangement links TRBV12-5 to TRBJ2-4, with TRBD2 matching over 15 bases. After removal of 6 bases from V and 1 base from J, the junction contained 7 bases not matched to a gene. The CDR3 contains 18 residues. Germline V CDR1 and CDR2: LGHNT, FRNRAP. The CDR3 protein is CASGLPGLAGGAKNIQYF. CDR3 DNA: TGTGCTAGTGGGTTACCGGGACTAGCGGGAGGTGCCAAAAACATTCAGTACTTC.

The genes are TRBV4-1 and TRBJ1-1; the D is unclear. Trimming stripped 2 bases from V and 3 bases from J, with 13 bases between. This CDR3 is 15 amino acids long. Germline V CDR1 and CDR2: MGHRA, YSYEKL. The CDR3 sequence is CASSQPRRGYTEAFF. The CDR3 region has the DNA TGCGCCAGCAGCCAACCGAGGCGAGGCTACACTGAAGCTTTCTTT.

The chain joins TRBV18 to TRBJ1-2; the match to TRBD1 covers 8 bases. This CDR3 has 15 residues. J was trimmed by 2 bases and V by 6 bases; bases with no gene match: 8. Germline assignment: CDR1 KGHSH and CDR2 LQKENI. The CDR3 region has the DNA TGTGCCAGCTCGCCTGGACAGGGACCGAACTATGGCTACACCTTC. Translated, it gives CASSPGQGPNYGYTF. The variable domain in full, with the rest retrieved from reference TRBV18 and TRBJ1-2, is NAGVMQNPRHLVRRRGQEARLRCSPMKGHSHVYWYRQLPEEGLKFMVYLQKENIIDESGMPKERFSAEFPKEGPSILRIQQVVRGDSAAYFCASSPGQGPNYGYTFGSGTRLTVV.

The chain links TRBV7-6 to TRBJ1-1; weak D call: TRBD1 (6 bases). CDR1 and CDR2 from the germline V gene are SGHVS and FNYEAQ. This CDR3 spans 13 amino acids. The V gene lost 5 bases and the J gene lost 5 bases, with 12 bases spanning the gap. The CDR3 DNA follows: TGTGCCAGCAGCGCACAGGGCTTGACTGAAGCTTTCTTT. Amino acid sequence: CASSAQGLTEAFF.

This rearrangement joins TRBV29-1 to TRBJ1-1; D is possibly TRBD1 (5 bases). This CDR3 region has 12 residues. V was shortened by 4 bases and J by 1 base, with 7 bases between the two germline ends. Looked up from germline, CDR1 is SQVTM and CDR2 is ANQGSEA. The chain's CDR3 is CSVAQANTEAFF. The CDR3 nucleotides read TGCAGCGTTGCACAGGCGAACACTGAAGCTTTCTTT.

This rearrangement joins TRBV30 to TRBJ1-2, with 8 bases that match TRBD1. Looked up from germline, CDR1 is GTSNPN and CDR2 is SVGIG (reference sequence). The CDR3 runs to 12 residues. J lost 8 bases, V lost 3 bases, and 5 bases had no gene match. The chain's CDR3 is CAWSSGGGGYTF. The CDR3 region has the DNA TGTGCCTGGAGCTCAGGGGGCGGCGGCTACACCTTC.

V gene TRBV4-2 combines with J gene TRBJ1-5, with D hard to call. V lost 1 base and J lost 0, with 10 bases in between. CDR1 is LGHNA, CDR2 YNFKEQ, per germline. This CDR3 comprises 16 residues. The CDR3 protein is CASSQGASYSNQPQHF. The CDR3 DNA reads TGTGCCAGCAGCCAAGGGGCCTCCTATAGCAATCAGCCCCAGCATTTT.

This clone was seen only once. The CDR3, as DNA: TGTGCCAGCAGCTTAGTAGGGGGCGGCACCGGGGAGCTGTTTTTT. This translates into CASSLVGGGTGELFF. This chain links TRBV11-2 with TRBJ2-2; TRBD1 agrees at 7 bases. Germline-derived CDR1 and CDR2 are SGHAT and FQNNGV. The CDR3 extends over 15 amino acids. V trimming: 1 base; J trimming: 4 bases; junction bases outside the gene matches: 3.

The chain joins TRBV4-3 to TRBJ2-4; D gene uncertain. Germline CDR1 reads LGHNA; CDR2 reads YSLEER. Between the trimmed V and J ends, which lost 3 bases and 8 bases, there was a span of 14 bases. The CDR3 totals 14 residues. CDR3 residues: CASSQQRSSYIQYF. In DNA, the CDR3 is TGCGCCAGCAGCCAGCAAAGATCAAGCTACATTCAGTACTTC.

The CDR3 loop reads CASSTKDRGAVEAFF. DNA for the CDR3: TGTGCCAGCAGCACGAAGGACAGGGGGGCAGTTGAAGCTTTCTTT. The chain links TRBV5-8 to TRBJ1-1; 10 bases fit TRBD1. Germline trimming cut 4 bases from V and 7 bases from J; bases unmatched to any gene: 10. The CDR3 is made up of 15 amino acids. Germline V gene lookup returns CDR1 SGHTS and CDR2 YDEGEE.

DNA of the CDR3: TGTGCCAGCAGCTTATTGAGGGTTGCCAATCAGCCCCAGCATTTT. It is translated as CASSLLRVANQPQHF. The chain carries TRBV5-4 and TRBJ1-5; D gene ambiguous. There are 15 residues in the CDR3. The V gene's germline CDR1 is SGHNT and CDR2 YYREEE (reference sequence). Trimming pared 2 bases from V and 3 bases from J, leaving 12 bases between.

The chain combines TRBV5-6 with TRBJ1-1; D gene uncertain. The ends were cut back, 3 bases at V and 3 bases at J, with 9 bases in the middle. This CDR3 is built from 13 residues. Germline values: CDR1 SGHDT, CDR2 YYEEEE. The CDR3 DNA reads TGTGCCAGCAGCTCACAGTTGGACACTGAAGCTTTCTTT. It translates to CASSSQLDTEAFF.

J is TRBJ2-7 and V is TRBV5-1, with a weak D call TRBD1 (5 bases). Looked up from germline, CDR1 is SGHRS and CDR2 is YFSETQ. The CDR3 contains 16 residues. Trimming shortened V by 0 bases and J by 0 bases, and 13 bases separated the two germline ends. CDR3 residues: CASSLVAGSLSYEQYF. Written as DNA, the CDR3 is TGCGCCAGCAGCTTGGTCGCAGGGTCTCTCTCCTACGAGCAGTACTTC.

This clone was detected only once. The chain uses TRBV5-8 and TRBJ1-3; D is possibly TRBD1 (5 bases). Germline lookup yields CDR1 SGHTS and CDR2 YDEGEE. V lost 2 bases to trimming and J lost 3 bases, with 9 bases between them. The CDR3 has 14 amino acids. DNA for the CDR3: TGTGCCAGCAGCTTCCGGGGGAATGGAAACACCATATATTTT. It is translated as CASSFRGNGNTIYF.

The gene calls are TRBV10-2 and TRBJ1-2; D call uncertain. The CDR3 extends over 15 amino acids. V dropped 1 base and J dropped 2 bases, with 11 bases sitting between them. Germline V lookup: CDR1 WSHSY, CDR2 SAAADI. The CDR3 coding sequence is TGCGCCAGCAGTGAGTGGGCAGATAAGAACTATGGCTACACCTTC. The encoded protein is CASSEWADKNYGYTF.

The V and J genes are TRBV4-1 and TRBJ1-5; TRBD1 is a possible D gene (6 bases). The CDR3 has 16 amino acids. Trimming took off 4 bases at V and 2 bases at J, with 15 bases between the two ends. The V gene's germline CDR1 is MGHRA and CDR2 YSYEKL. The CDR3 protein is CASSPGGASGNQPQHF. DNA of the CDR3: TGCGCCAGCAGCCCGGGGGGGGCGAGCGGCAATCAGCCCCAGCATTTT.

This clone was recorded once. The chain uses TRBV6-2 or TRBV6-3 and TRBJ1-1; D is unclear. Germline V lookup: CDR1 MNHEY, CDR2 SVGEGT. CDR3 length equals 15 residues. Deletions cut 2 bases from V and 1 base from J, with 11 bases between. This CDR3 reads CASSYIPSGNTEAFF. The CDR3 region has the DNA TGTGCCAGCAGTTACATTCCGAGCGGGAACACTGAAGCTTTCTTT.

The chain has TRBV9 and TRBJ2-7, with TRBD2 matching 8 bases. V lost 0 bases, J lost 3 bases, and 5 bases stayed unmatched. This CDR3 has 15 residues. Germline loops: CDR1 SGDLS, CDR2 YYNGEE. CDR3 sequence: CASSVDTSGLYEQYF. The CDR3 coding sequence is TGTGCCAGCAGCGTAGACACTAGCGGACTCTACGAGCAGTACTTC.

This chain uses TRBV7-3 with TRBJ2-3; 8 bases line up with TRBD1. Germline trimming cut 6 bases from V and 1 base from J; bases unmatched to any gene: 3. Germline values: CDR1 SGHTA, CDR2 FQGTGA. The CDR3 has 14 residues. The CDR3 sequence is CASSKTGGTDTQYF. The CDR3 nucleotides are TGTGCCAGCAGTAAGACAGGGGGCACAGATACGCAGTATTTT.

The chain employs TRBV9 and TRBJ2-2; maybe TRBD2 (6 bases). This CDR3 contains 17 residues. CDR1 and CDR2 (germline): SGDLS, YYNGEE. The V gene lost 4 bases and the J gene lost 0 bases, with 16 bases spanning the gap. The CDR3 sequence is CASSLGVGTSNTGELFF. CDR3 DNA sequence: TGTGCCAGCAGCTTGGGAGTGGGGACTTCGAACACCGGGGAGCTGTTTTTT.